This T cell receptor (beta chain) was captured by sequencing in a study of blood T cell repertoires in COVID-19 (dated by TCRdb to between 2020 and 2021). General notes on the study: The collaborator samples originated in the United States, Italy and Spain and spanned the acute and convalescent phases of COVID-19. HLA class I and class II types, where available, came from metadata supplied by the sample provider rather than from assay-based typing. A de-identified subject ID, COVID-19 status, age in years and sex were almost always included in the sample metadata. The prospective study material was composed of cDNA or gDNA derived from T cells, B-cell-depleted T cells, or PBMCs. Samples were obtained from the ongoing ImmuneRACE study (first 160 participants) and from some 1,200 subjects provided by 6 global collaborators. Subjects who had been exposed to COVID-19, were actively infected with it, or had recovered from it provided the deeply sampled blood TCRbeta repertoires that made up the dataset. The repertoires were released in a freely available public database intended as a resource for research on the immune response to SARS-CoV-2. Findings and caveats that apply to the study as a whole: The amount of clinical and demographic metadata varied by source and participant and was provided uncurated.

As to this clone: Its antigen is not yet known. Nothing much larger sits one base from this clone, and base qualities are not available.

The CDR3 spans 16 residues, from the cysteine through the phenylalanine. The CDR3 DNA has 48 bases and is translated from base 1. TCRbeta CDR3 regions were amplified from genomic DNA using the immunoSEQ Assay, a bias-controlled multiplex PCR. The authors' analysis ran thus. The number of nucleated cells in each sample was estimated by amplification of reference gene primers within the assay. Sequence reads were collapsed and filtered to measure the absolute abundance of every unique TCRbeta CDR3 rearrangement. For each sample, productive Simpson clonality was calculated as the square root of Simpson's diversity index across productive rearrangements. Not all clones reach the TCRdb copy of this immuneACCESS table, which keeps in-frame sequences only. Checked studies attribute under half of the gap to unresolved V genes and leave the rest unexplained. That table supplies the V and J calls and clone size; D and trimming were determined from the DNA. Present in this sample are under 300,000 clones, about 89% of which were seen just once. Of the sample, roughly 8.6% falls within the top ten clones.

Participants in the prospective study were aged roughly 18 to 89 years, lived in 20 to 25 United States geographic areas, and enrolled through a virtual design. To assign participants to cohorts, the prospective study relied on clinical history that participants themselves reported in a screening survey and a study questionnaire. ImmuneRACE Cohort 3 recovered participants were defined by two consecutive negative NP/OP PCR tests, healthcare professional clearance, or symptom resolution. Each participant in the prospective study had whole blood, serum and a nasopharyngeal or oropharyngeal swab collected by mobile phlebotomists. Additional blood draws and questionnaires over an approximately 2-month period could optionally be provided by prospective study participants. Prospective study blood samples were shipped either frozen or at room temperature before DNA extraction.

The rearrangement combines TRBV21-1 with TRBJ2-7; the table's TRBD1 call for D was not verified on the DNA. TRBV21-1 constitutes a pseudogene. The sample was PBMCs or T cells enriched from blood (not recorded which). The clonotype comes from a man between 35 and 55 years old who had recovered from COVID-19. The sequenced DNA is TGTGCCAGCAGCAAAGGGGAAGACAGGTTCTACGATAAGCAGTACTTC. It encodes CASSKGEDRFYDKQYF.